One sample yielded the 14 T cell receptor beta chains listed below, sequenced in a study of cytomegalovirus exposure and HLA in healthy donors. The data were produced by immunoSEQ multiplex PCR, yet TCRdb's version contains in-frame clones alone and is incomplete. The sample has over 110,000 clones, around four fifths seen once; the top ten hold approximately 1.4%. Sequenced: PBMCs. The receptors shown here come from a woman aged 30 to 39 in good health and CMV-seronegative.

V gene TRBV6-4 combines with J gene TRBJ1-1, with 7 bases lining up with TRBD1. V shed 6 bases and J 6 bases; nucleotides not matched to a gene: 7. Germline V gives CDR1 MRHNA, CDR2 SNTAGT. This CDR3 is 13 amino acids long. In nucleotides, the CDR3 is TGTGCCAGCAGCGCCGACAGGGTATCTGAAGCTTTCTTT. Amino acids: CASSADRVSEAFF.

V and J are TRBV11-2 and TRBJ2-7; 12 nucleotides agree with TRBD2. Looked up from germline, CDR1 is SGHAT and CDR2 is FQNNGV. CDR3 length equals 13 residues. V lost 6 bases and J lost 7; bases outside the gene matches: 4. The CDR3 protein is CASRPSGGVEQYF. In nucleotides, the CDR3 is TGTGCCAGCAGGCCTAGCGGGGGGGTTGAGCAGTACTTC.

This chain uses TRBV28 with TRBJ2-1; the D gene is possibly TRBD2 (6 bases). Germline V gene lookup returns CDR1 MDHEN and CDR2 SYDVKM. Trimming removed 3 bases from V and 6 bases from J, with 15 bases in between. The CDR3 sequence is 15 residues long. This chain's CDR3 is CASSFSGELANEQFF. CDR3 DNA: TGTGCCAGCAGTTTCTCGGGGGAACTCGCCAATGAGCAGTTCTTC.

J is TRBJ1-1 and V is TRBV19; D is ambiguous. Germline-derived CDR1 and CDR2 are LNHDA and SQIVND (reference sequence). The CDR3 has 14 amino acids. Trimming removed 5 bases from V and 1 base from J, with 11 bases in between. CDR3 residues: CASSSTTTNTEAFF. The CDR3 DNA is TGTGCCAGTAGTTCGACGACAACGAACACTGAAGCTTTCTTT.

This clone was seen a few times. Distinct nucleotide sequences in the sample also encode this CDR3. DNA for the CDR3: TGTGCCAGCAGCGGGGGGGGAAAATCCTACAATGAGCAGTTCTTC. It encodes CASSGGGKSYNEQFF. This chain links TRBV9 with TRBJ2-1; TRBD2 agrees at 7 bases. This CDR3 region has 15 residues. V trimming: 3 bases; J trimming: 1 base; junction bases outside the gene matches: 4. Germline CDR1 reads SGDLS; CDR2 reads YYNGEE.

This chain uses TRBV5-1 with TRBJ1-2; D not certain. V was clipped by 1 base and J by 6 bases, with 10 bases between them. CDR1 is SGHRS and CDR2 is YFSETQ in the germline V gene. This CDR3 spans 13 amino acids. This CDR3 is CASSLLEGDGYTF. As DNA, the CDR3 is TGCGCCAGCAGCTTGCTGGAGGGTGATGGCTACACCTTC.

The genes are TRBV4-2 and TRBJ1-2, with 12 bases lining up with TRBD1. V shed 0 bases and J 8 bases; nucleotides not matched to a gene: 7. The CDR3 has 16 residues. Germline values: CDR1 LGHNA, CDR2 YNFKEQ. The CDR3: CASSQDKGQGAKGYTF. The DNA of the CDR3 is TGTGCCAGCAGCCAAGATAAGGGACAGGGGGCTAAAGGCTACACCTTC.

The V gene is TRBV6-5, the J gene TRBJ2-2; a weak D match, TRBD1 (5 bases). The CDR3 is 13 residues long. V was cut by 6 bases and J by 6 bases, with 11 bases left in between. Looked up from germline, CDR1 is MNHEY and CDR2 is SVGAGI. The CDR3 sequence is CASSAGFAGELFF. The CDR3 bases are TGTGCCAGCAGCGCAGGGTTCGCCGGGGAGCTGTTTTTT.

This chain links TRBV7-2 with TRBJ2-7; no clear D. This CDR3 region has 12 residues. Looked up from germline, CDR1 is SGHTA and CDR2 is FQGNSA. Trimming removed 6 bases at V and 0 bases at J, with 6 bases between. The CDR3 spells CASRASSYEQYF. CDR3 DNA sequence: TGTGCCAGCAGAGCAAGCTCCTACGAGCAGTACTTC.

The chain couples TRBV7-8 to TRBJ1-2, with 8 bases identical to TRBD1. Unmatched junction bases numbered 13, after V lost 5 bases and J lost 8 bases. Germline loops: CDR1 SGHVS, CDR2 FQNEAQ. CDR3 size: 15 residues. CDR3 DNA: TGTGCCAGCAGCCCTCGATGGCCAGGGGGCGAGGGCTACACCTTC. Translated: CASSPRWPGGEGYTF.

This chain links TRBV2 with TRBJ1-5, with 7 bases fitting TRBD1. Trimming at V came to 4 bases and at J to 10 bases, leaving 10 bases not matched to a gene. Looked up from germline, CDR1 is SNHLY and CDR2 is FYNNEI. The CDR3 has 14 residues. CDR3 protein: CASSVGTEVLPQHF. The DNA of the CDR3 is TGTGCCAGCAGTGTAGGGACAGAGGTCCTACCCCAGCATTTT. The complete variable domain, with remaining parts taken from reference TRBV2 and TRBJ1-5, reads EPEVTQTPSHQVTQMGQEVILRCVPISNHLYFYWYRQILGQKVEFLVSFYNNEISEKSEIFDDQFSVERPDGSNFTLKIRSTKLEDSAMYFCASSVGTEVLPQHFGDGTRLSIL.

J is TRBJ2-1 and V is TRBV28, with TRBD1 matching 7 bases. There are 16 residues in the CDR3. V lost 4 bases and J lost 0; bases outside the gene matches: 6. Per the germline V gene, CDR1 is MDHEN and CDR2 is SYDVKM. Here the CDR3 reads CASSSQGIFSYNEQFF. Written as DNA, the CDR3 is TGTGCCAGCAGTTCACAGGGGATCTTCTCCTACAATGAGCAGTTCTTC. Complete variable domain (other parts from reference TRBV28 and TRBJ2-1): DVKVTQSSRYLVKRTGEKVFLECVQDMDHENMFWYRQDPGLGLRLIYFSYDVKMKEKGDIPEGYSVSREKKERFSLILESASTNQTSMYLCASSSQGIFSYNEQFFGPGTRLTVL.

This chain's CDR3 is CASSEVSGTDQPQHF. The DNA of the CDR3 is TGTGCCAGCAGTGAAGTCTCTGGCACAGATCAGCCCCAGCATTTT. The chain carries TRBV2 and TRBJ1-5; no firm D call. Germline V gene lookup returns CDR1 SNHLY and CDR2 FYNNEI. Trimming cost V 1 base and J 5 bases, with 12 bases left between them. The CDR3 covers 15 residues.

This clone has a handful of counts. The chain uses TRBV5-1 and TRBJ2-3; 11 bases are shared with TRBD2. Germline assignment: CDR1 SGHRS and CDR2 YFSETQ. V trimming: 7 bases; J trimming: 4 bases; junction bases outside the gene matches: 8. CDR3 length: 15 amino acids. The CDR3 sequence is CASRVAGGHADTQYF. The CDR3 bases are TGCGCCAGCCGAGTAGCGGGGGGGCACGCAGATACGCAGTATTTT.